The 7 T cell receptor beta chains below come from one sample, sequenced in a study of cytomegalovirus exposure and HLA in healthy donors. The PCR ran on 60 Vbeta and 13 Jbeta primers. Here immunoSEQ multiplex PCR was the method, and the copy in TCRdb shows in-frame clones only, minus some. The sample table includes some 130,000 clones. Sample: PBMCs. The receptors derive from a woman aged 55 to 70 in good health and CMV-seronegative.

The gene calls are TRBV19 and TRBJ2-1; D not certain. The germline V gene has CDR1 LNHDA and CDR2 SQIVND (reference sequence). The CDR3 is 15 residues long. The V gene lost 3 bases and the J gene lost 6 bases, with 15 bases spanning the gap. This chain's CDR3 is CASSISGSPVNEQFF. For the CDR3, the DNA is TGTGCCAGTAGTATTTCTGGCTCCCCAGTCAATGAGCAGTTCTTC.

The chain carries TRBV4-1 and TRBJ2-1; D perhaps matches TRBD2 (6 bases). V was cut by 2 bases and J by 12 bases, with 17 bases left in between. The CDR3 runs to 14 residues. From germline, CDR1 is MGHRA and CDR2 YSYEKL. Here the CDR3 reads CASSQSRRGGGQFF. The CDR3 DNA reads TGCGCCAGCAGCCAATCAAGACGGGGAGGTGGGCAGTTCTTC.

This CDR3 is CASSLSIRTEAFF. The CDR3 region has the DNA TGTGCCAGCAGTTTATCGATTCGGACTGAAGCTTTCTTT. The V gene is TRBV27, the J gene TRBJ1-1; the D is unclear. V gave up 0 bases and J gave up 5 bases, with 7 bases separating them. Per the germline V gene, CDR1 is MNHEY and CDR2 is SMNVEV (reference sequence). The CDR3 totals 13 residues.

CDR3 DNA: TGTGCCAGCAGCCGGACAGGGACGTCCTACGAGCAGTACTTC. It yields the protein CASSRTGTSYEQYF. This rearrangement joins TRBV7-2 to TRBJ2-7; 8 bases line up with TRBD1. V trimming: 5 bases; J trimming: 1 base; junction bases outside the gene matches: 4. Germline CDR1 and CDR2: SGHTA and FQGNSA. The CDR3 is made up of 14 amino acids.

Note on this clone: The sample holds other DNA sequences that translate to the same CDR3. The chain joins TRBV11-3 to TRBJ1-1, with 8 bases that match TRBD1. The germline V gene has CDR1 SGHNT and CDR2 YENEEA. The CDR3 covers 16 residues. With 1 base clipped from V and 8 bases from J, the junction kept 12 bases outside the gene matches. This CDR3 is CASSLGLNRGNGEAFF. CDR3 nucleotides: TGTGCCAGCAGCTTAGGCCTAAACAGGGGGAACGGGGAAGCTTTCTTT.

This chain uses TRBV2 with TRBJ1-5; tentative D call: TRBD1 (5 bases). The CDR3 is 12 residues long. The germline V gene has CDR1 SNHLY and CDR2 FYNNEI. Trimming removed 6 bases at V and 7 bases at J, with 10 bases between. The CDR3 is CASSRDRQPQHF. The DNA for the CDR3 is TGTGCCAGCAGCAGGGATCGCCAGCCCCAGCATTTT.

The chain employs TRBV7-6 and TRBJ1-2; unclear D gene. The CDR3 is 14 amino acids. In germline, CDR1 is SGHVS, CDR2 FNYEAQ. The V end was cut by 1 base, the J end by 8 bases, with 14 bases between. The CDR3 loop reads CASSLGGNEMGYTF. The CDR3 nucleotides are TGTGCCAGCAGCTTAGGCGGCAACGAAATGGGCTACACCTTC.